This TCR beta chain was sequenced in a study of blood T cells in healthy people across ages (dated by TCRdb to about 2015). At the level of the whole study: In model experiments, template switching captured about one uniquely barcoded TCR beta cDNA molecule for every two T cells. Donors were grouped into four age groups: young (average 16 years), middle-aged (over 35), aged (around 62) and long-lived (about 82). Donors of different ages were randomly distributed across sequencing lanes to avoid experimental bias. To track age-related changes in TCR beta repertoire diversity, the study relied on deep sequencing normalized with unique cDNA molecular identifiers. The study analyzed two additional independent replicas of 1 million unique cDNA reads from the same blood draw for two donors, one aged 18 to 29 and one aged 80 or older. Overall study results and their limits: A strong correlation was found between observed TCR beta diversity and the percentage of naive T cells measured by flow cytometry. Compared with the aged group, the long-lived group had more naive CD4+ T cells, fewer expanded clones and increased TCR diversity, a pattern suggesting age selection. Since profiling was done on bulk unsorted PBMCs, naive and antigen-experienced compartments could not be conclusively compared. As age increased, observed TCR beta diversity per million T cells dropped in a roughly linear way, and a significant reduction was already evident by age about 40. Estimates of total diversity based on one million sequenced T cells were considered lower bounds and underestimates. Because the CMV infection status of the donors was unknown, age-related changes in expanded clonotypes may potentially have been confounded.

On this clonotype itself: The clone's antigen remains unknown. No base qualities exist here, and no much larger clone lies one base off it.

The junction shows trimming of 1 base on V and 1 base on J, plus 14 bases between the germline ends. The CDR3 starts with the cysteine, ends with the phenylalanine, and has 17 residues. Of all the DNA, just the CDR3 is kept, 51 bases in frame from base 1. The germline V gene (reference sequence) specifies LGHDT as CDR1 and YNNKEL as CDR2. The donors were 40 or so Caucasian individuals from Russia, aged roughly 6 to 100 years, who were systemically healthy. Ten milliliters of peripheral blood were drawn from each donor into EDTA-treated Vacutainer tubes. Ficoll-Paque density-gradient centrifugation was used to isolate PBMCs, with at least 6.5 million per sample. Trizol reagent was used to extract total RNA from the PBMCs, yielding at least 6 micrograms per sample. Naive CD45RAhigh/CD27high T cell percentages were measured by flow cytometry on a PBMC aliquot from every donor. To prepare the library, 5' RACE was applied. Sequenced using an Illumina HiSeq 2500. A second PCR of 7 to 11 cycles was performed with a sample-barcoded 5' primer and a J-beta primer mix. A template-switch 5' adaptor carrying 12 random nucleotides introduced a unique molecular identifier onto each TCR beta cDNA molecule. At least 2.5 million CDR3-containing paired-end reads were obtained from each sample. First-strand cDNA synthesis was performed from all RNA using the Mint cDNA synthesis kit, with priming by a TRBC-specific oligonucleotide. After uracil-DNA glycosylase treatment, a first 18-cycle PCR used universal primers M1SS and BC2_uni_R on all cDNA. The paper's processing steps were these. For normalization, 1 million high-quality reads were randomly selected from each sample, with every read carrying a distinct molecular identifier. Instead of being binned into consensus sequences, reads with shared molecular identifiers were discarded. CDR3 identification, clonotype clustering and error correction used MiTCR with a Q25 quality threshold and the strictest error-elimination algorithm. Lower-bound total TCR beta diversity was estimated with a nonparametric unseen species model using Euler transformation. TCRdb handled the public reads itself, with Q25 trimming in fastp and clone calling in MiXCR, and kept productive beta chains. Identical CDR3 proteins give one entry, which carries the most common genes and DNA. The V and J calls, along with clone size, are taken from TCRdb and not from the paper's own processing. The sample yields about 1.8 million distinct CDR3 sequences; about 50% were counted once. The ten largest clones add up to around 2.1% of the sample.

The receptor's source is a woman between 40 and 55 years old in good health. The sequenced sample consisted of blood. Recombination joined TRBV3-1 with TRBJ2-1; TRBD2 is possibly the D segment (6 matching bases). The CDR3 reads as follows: CASSQVLLAKSYNEQFF. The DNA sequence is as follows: TGTGCCAGCAGCCAAGTATTACTAGCAAAATCCTACAATGAGCAGTTCTTC.